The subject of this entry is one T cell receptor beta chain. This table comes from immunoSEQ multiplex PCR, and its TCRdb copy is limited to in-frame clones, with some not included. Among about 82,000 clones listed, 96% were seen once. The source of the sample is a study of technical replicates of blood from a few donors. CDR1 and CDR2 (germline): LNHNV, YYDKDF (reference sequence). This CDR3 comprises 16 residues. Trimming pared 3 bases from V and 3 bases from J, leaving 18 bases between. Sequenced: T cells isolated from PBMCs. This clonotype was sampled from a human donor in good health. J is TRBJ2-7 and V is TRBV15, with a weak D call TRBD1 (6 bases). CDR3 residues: CATSRPPGARLYEQYF. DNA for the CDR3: TGTGCCACCAGCAGGCCCCCAGGGGCAAGACTCTACGAGCAGTACTTC.